The 18 T cell receptor beta chains presented below share a single source sample, sequenced in a study of shared clonotypes between healthy human individuals. Using immunoSEQ multiplex PCR, the repertoire was profiled, and TCRdb retains in-frame clones only, with some absent. The sample lists over 2 million clones; just under 95% were seen once. Input material: naive CD4+ T cells from PBMCs. Subset here: CD45RA+ positively selected. The receptors were gathered from a man aged 18 to 29 in good health. Some clones in this sample may be carry-over from other donors' samples.

V gene TRBV11-2 combines with J gene TRBJ2-7; D possibly corresponds to TRBD1 (6 bases). From germline, CDR1 is SGHAT and CDR2 FQNNGV. Trimming left V 0 bases short and J 7 bases short, with 13 bases between. The CDR3 contains 14 residues. CDR3 in amino acids: CASSLDPGEEEQYF. DNA for the CDR3: TGTGCCAGCAGCTTAGACCCAGGGGAAGAAGAGCAGTACTTC.

This clone has just one count. The chain combines TRBV18 with TRBJ1-2; possible D gene TRBD1, 6 bases. V gave up 3 bases and J gave up 2 bases, with 16 bases separating them. Per germline, CDR1 KGHSH and CDR2 LQKENI. The CDR3 has 16 amino acids. CDR3 region: CASSPAGPGANYGYTF. DNA for the CDR3: TGTGCCAGCTCACCCGCAGGTCCAGGGGCGAACTATGGCTACACCTTC.

CDR3 sequence: CASSRGTGRNTEAFF. The CDR3, as DNA: TGTGCCAGTAGTAGGGGGACAGGGAGGAACACTGAAGCTTTCTTT. The rearrangement joins TRBV19 to TRBJ1-1; 9 positions agree with TRBD1. The germline CDR1 and CDR2 sequences are LNHDA and SQIVND (reference sequence). The CDR3 spans 15 residues. V shed 4 bases, J shed 1 base, and the junction held 4 bases outside the gene matches.

This clone was observed once. V is TRBV5-5 and J is TRBJ1-5, with 8 bases fitting TRBD1. Germline V gene lookup returns CDR1 SGHKS and CDR2 YYEKEE (reference sequence). The junction had 5 bases not matched to a gene; V was cut back by 4 bases and J by 5 bases. The CDR3 covers 14 residues. The CDR3, as DNA: TGTGCCAGCAGCCAGCAGGGGGCGGATCAGCCCCAGCATTTT. Translation gives CASSQQGADQPQHF. The full variable domain, its missing parts supplied by reference TRBV5-5 and TRBJ1-5, is DAGVTQSPTHLIKTRGQQVTLRCSPISGHKSVSWYQQVLGQGPQFIFQYYEKEERGRGNFPDRFSARQFPNYSSELNVNALLLGDSALYLCASSQQGADQPQHFGDGTRLSIL.

The chain uses TRBV2 and TRBJ2-3; the D is unclear. CDR1 is SNHLY and CDR2 is FYNNEI in the germline V gene. The CDR3 contains 13 residues. V gave up 5 bases and J gave up 2 bases, with 8 bases separating them. CDR3 DNA sequence: TGTGCCAGCAGTTACAGACCCACAGATACGCAGTATTTT. Its protein is CASSYRPTDTQYF.

The rearrangement links TRBV10-1 to TRBJ2-1; the match to TRBD2 covers 7 bases. This CDR3 region has 16 residues. Germline loops: CDR1 WNHNN, CDR2 SYGVQD (reference sequence). The V gene end was trimmed by 3 bases and the J gene end by 3 bases; junction bases not matched to a gene: 8. CDR3 residues: CASSDYSGPGYNEQFF. CDR3 DNA sequence: TGCGCCAGCAGTGATTATAGCGGGCCCGGCTACAATGAGCAGTTCTTC.

The chain uses TRBV7-2 and TRBJ1-2; no firm D call. The length of the CDR3 is 15 residues. Germline loops: CDR1 SGHTA, CDR2 FQGNSA. V was trimmed by 7 bases and J by 4 bases, leaving 19 bases between them. CDR3 sequence reads: CASNPASPGGYGYTF. The DNA of the CDR3 is TGTGCCAGCAACCCGGCCTCCCCTGGAGGCTATGGCTACACCTTC.

A remark on this clone: Other nucleotide sequences in the sample specify the same CDR3. The J gene is TRBJ1-2, the V gene TRBV5-1; TRBD1 is a possible D gene (6 bases). From germline, CDR1 is SGHRS and CDR2 YFSETQ. The CDR3 length is 14 residues. V shed 0 bases and J shed 0 bases, with 6 bases lying between them. The CDR3 DNA reads as TGCGCCAGCAGCTTGGGACAGGCTAACTATGGCTACACCTTC. Translated, it gives CASSLGQANYGYTF.

This clone has just one count. The chain combines TRBV5-1 with TRBJ2-2, with D perhaps TRBD1 or TRBD2 (5 bases each). Germline V gene sequence: CDR1 SGHRS, CDR2 YFSETQ. The CDR3 has 16 amino acids. V lost 0 bases and J 4 bases, leaving 13 bases between the germline ends. The CDR3 region has the DNA TGCGCCAGCAGCTTGGTAGGGACGGCGAGCACCGGGGAGCTGTTTTTT. Amino acids: CASSLVGTASTGELFF.

The chain's CDR3 is CASAPGQVRETQYF. Here the CDR3 DNA reads TGTGCCAGCGCCCCGGGGCAGGTTCGAGAGACCCAGTACTTC. The rearrangement joins TRBV28 to TRBJ2-5; either TRBD1 or TRBD2 may fit D (5 bases each). CDR1 and CDR2 from the germline V gene are MDHEN and SYDVKM. Trimming cost V 8 bases and J 4 bases, with 17 bases left between them. The CDR3 contains 14 residues.

CDR3: CASSKTGQLNYEQYF. CDR3 nucleotides: TGTGCCAGCAGCAAAACAGGGCAACTGAACTACGAGCAGTACTTC. This chain links TRBV7-2 with TRBJ2-7; the D gene is possibly TRBD1 (6 bases). The CDR3 length is 15 residues. Trimming removed 5 bases from V and 3 bases from J, with 17 bases in between. Germline CDR1 and CDR2: SGHTA and FQGNSA.

A remark on this clone: Additional DNA sequences in this sample encode the identical CDR3. DNA for the CDR3: TGTGCCATCAGTGTAGGTGATACGCAGTATTTT. Protein product: CAISVGDTQYF. The chain combines TRBV10-3 with TRBJ2-3; D not certain. The germline V gene encodes CDR1 ENHRY and CDR2 SYGVKD. V was shortened by 4 bases and J by 6 bases, with 5 bases between the two germline ends. CDR3 length equals 11 residues.

This clone was counted once. This rearrangement joins TRBV5-1 to TRBJ2-7, with TRBD2 identical over 12 bases. The CDR3 is made up of 18 amino acids. The junction had 9 bases not matched to a gene; V was cut back by 0 bases and J by 2 bases. Germline loops: CDR1 SGHRS, CDR2 YFSETQ. The CDR3 nucleotides are TGCGCCAGCAGCTTGGAGACTAGCGGGAGCCCCCTAACCTACGAGCAGTACTTC. Its translation: CASSLETSGSPLTYEQYF.

The chain carries TRBV18 and TRBJ2-1; 7 bases match TRBD2. The CDR3 sequence is 16 residues long. V lost 2 bases, J lost 2 bases, and 6 bases stayed unmatched. Per the germline V gene, CDR1 is KGHSH and CDR2 is LQKENI. The chain's CDR3 is CASSPNLAVTYNEQFF. The CDR3 DNA follows: TGTGCCAGCTCACCAAATCTAGCGGTAACCTACAATGAGCAGTTCTTC.

The chain has TRBV2 and TRBJ2-5; TRBD1 matches 8 bases. CDR3 length equals 13 residues. V lost 3 bases, J lost 3 bases, and 0 bases stayed unmatched. CDR1 and CDR2 from the germline V gene are SNHLY and FYNNEI. For the CDR3, the DNA is TGTGCCAGCAGTGAGACAGGGGAAGAGACCCAGTACTTC. Amino acids: CASSETGEETQYF.

The chain joins TRBV2 to TRBJ2-5; possibly TRBD1 for D (8 bases). CDR3 length: 15 amino acids. Trimming removed 7 bases at V and 5 bases at J, with 20 bases between. Germline V CDR1 and CDR2: SNHLY, FYNNEI. CDR3 sequence reads: CASTEDTGGGETQYF. In DNA, the CDR3 is TGTGCCAGCACCGAGGATACAGGGGGAGGGGAGACCCAGTACTTC.

The chain joins TRBV7-2 to TRBJ1-2; possibly TRBD1 for D (6 bases). This CDR3 is built from 15 residues. CDR1 and CDR2 from the germline V gene are SGHTA and FQGNSA. V lost 5 bases, J lost 3 bases, and 16 bases lay in between. In nucleotides, the CDR3 is TGTGCCAGCAGCAAAAGGGACACCCAATACTATGGCTACACCTTC. Protein product: CASSKRDTQYYGYTF. Variable domain in full (rest from reference TRBV7-2 and TRBJ1-2): GAGVSQSPSNKVTEKGKDVELRCDPISGHTALYWYRQSLGQGLEFLIYFQGNSAPDKSGLPSDRFSAERTGGSVSTLTIQRTQQEDSAVYLCASSKRDTQYYGYTFGSGTRLTVV.

The rearrangement uses TRBV21-1 and TRBJ1-2; the table's D call, TRBD1, was not checked against the DNA. TRBV21-1 is a pseudogene segment. This CDR3 is 15 amino acids long. CDR3 sequence: CASSPPYGQGYGYTF. The DNA of the CDR3 is TGTGCCAGCAGCCCTCCTTATGGACAGGGATATGGCTACACCTTC.